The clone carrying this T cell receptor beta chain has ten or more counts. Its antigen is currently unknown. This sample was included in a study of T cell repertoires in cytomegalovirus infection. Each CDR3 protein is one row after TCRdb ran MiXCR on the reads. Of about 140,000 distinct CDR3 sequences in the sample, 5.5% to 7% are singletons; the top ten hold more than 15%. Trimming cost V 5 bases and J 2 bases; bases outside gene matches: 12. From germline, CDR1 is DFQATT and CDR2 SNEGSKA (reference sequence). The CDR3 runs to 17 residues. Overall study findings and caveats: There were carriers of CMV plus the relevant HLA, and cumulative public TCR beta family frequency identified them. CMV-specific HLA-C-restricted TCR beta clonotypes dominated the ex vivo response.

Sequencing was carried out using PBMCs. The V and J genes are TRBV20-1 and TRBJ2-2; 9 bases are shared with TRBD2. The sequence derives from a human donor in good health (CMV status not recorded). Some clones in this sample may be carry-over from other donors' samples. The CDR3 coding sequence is TGCAGTGCTCTCCGGGCTAGCGGGGACCTTAACACCGGGGAGCTGTTTTTT. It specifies CSALRASGDLNTGELFF.